The 19 T cell receptor beta chains in this list originate from one sample, sequenced in a study of T cell repertoires in cytomegalovirus infection. Antigens of these TCRs are unknown. TCRdb reprocessed the reads via MiXCR and lists one record per CDR3 protein. The table lists some 940,000 distinct CDR3 sequences, approximately 31% of them singletons. The specimen comprised cultured CD8+ T cells from PBMCs, sampled from culture after CMV antigen stimulation. The receptor source for this set is a human donor in good health (CMV status not recorded). Some clones in this sample may be carry-over from other donors' samples.

The V call is TRBV7-9, the J call TRBJ2-7; D call uncertain. Per the germline V gene, CDR1 is SEHNR and CDR2 is FQNEAQ (reference sequence). Trimming took 1 base from V and 2 from J, leaving 12 bases between them. There are 15 residues in the CDR3. The CDR3: CASSLEGQLAYEQYF. The CDR3 DNA follows: TGTGCCAGCAGCTTAGAAGGTCAGCTAGCCTACGAGCAGTACTTC.

This chain joins TRBV7-9 and TRBJ2-7; a possible D gene is TRBD2 (6 bases). The CDR3 totals 13 residues. V lost 6 bases and J 3 bases, leaving 12 bases between the germline ends. Germline CDR1 reads SEHNR; CDR2 reads FQNEAQ (reference sequence). DNA for the CDR3: TGTGCCAGCAGTTGGAGGGAATTCTACGAGCAGTACTTC. Protein sequence: CASSWREFYEQYF.

The chain couples TRBV29-1 to TRBJ2-1, with D possibly being TRBD1 (5 bases). V lost 3 bases to trimming and J lost 10 bases, with 13 bases between them. Germline CDR1 SQVTM, CDR2 ANQGSEA. CDR3 length: 12 residues. The CDR3 DNA reads as TGCAGCGTTGAGGGGCCTGCACGGGAGCAGTTCTTC. It encodes CSVEGPAREQFF.

This chain connects TRBV7-2 to TRBJ2-1; D is unresolved. The V end lost 5 bases, the J end lost 4 bases, and 9 bases lay between the germline ends. The length of the CDR3 is 13 residues. Looked up from germline, CDR1 is SGHTA and CDR2 is FQGNSA. CDR3 sequence (DNA): TGTGCCAGCAGCGAGGAAGAGTACAATGAGCAGTTCTTC. Translation: CASSEEEYNEQFF.

The V call is TRBV24-1, the J call TRBJ2-1, with D hard to call. CDR3 length: 13 residues. Trimming shortened V by 1 base and J by 8 bases, and 8 bases separated the two germline ends. In germline, CDR1 is KGHDR, CDR2 SFDVKD. The CDR3 protein is CATSDFIGDEQFF. CDR3 in DNA: TGTGCCACCAGTGATTTCATTGGAGATGAGCAGTTCTTC.

V gene TRBV7-4 combines with J gene TRBJ2-7; possible D gene TRBD2, 7 bases. There are 16 residues in the CDR3. The V gene lost 4 bases and the J gene lost 1 base, with 17 bases spanning the gap. The germline V gene has CDR1 SGHVT and CDR2 SQSDAQ. As DNA, the CDR3 is TGTGCCAGCAGCTGGGGGGGGGCAGAAACTTCCTACGAGCAGTACTTC. The encoded protein is CASSWGGAETSYEQYF.

The V and J genes are TRBV19 and TRBJ2-1; D is possibly TRBD1 (6 bases). V lost 7 bases, J lost 8 bases, and 18 bases lay in between. CDR3 length: 14 amino acids. The germline gives CDR1 LNHDA, CDR2 SQIVND (reference sequence). CDR3 sequence: CASTKGVVMDEQFF. The CDR3 nucleotides read TGTGCCAGTACTAAGGGGGTTGTCATGGATGAGCAGTTCTTC.

The genes are TRBV24-1 and TRBJ1-5; possible D gene TRBD1, 6 bases. The length of the CDR3 is 16 residues. Germline V gene data show CDR1 as KGHDR and CDR2 as SFDVKD. Trimming removed 3 bases at V and 1 base at J, with 12 bases between. The CDR3 DNA reads as TGTGCCACCAGTGATCATTCCAGGGGCAGCAATCAGCCCCAGCATTTT. This gives the protein CATSDHSRGSNQPQHF.

This chain uses TRBV12-3 or TRBV12-4 with TRBJ2-1; maybe TRBD1 (6 bases). The CDR3 loop spans 15 amino acids. Trimming removed 3 bases from V and 5 bases from J, with 14 bases in between. In nucleotides, the CDR3 is TGTGCCAGCAGTTTCCCCCTTCCAGGGGACAATGAGCAGTTCTTC. This gives the protein CASSFPLPGDNEQFF.

In its sample, this clonotype was seen a few times. This chain uses TRBV28 with TRBJ1-5; TRBD1 aligns across 8 bases. CDR3 size: 15 residues. V lost 10 bases, J lost 2 bases, and 10 bases stayed unmatched. Germline V gene data show CDR1 as MDHEN and CDR2 as SYDVKM. CDR3 bases: TGTGCCACCGAAGAGGACAGGGAAGGCAATCAGCCCCAGCATTTT. It is translated as CATEEDREGNQPQHF.

This rearrangement joins TRBV7-2 to TRBJ2-7, with D possibly being TRBD1 (5 bases). Trimming cost V 1 base and J 4 bases, with 17 bases left between them. CDR1 and CDR2 (germline): SGHTA, FQGNSA. CDR3 size: 16 residues. CDR3 protein: CASSLGSQALLYEQYV. CDR3 nucleotides: TGTGCCAGCAGCTTAGGTTCACAGGCGCTACTTTACGAGCAGTACGTC.

The rearrangement joins TRBV19 to TRBJ2-7; 9 nucleotides agree with TRBD1. CDR1 LNHDA and CDR2 SQIVND come from the germline V gene (reference sequence). Unmatched junction bases numbered 5, after V lost 6 bases and J lost 5 bases. The CDR3 totals 13 residues. CDR3 in DNA: TGTGCCAGTAGAAACAGGGGGCTGAACGAGCAGTACTTC. It encodes CASRNRGLNEQYF.

J is TRBJ2-3 and V is TRBV18, with a possible D match to TRBD1 (5 bases). V shed 0 bases and J shed 4 bases, with 8 bases lying between them. The CDR3 consists of 14 residues. CDR1 and CDR2 from the germline V gene are KGHSH and LQKENI. The CDR3 DNA follows: TGTGCCAGCTCACCACCCCAGGGTGCAGATACGCAGTATTTT. The encoded protein is CASSPPQGADTQYF.

The CDR3 DNA sequence: TGTGCCAGCTATTTTTTAGGGGGGCAGGGGGCCGACACCGGGGAGCTGTTTTTT. This gives the protein CASYFLGGQGADTGELFF. The rearrangement links TRBV6-6 to TRBJ2-2, with 8 bases aligning to TRBD1. Per germline, CDR1 MNHNY and CDR2 SVGAGI (reference sequence). Trimming took 8 bases from V and 3 from J; bases not matched to a gene: 17. There are 18 residues in the CDR3.

This chain joins TRBV6-5 and TRBJ2-1; D is ambiguous. Trimming removed 6 bases at V and 0 bases at J, with 12 bases between. The CDR3 consists of 15 residues. Germline values: CDR1 MNHEY, CDR2 SVGAGI. The CDR3 here is CASSQSWSSYNEQFF. The DNA for the CDR3 is TGTGCCAGCAGCCAGAGCTGGAGCTCCTACAATGAGCAGTTCTTC.

The CDR3 reads CASGGRQNTGELFF. CDR3 DNA: TGTGCCAGCGGGGGCAGACAAAACACCGGGGAGCTGTTTTTT. The chain couples TRBV7-8 to TRBJ2-2, with a possible D match to TRBD1 (6 bases). Per germline, CDR1 SGHVS and CDR2 FQNEAQ. The CDR3 loop spans 14 amino acids. V dropped 8 bases and J dropped 2 bases, with 12 bases sitting between them.

This clonotype was seen only a few times. The chain couples TRBV6-1 to TRBJ2-3, with D possibly TRBD1 on 6 matching bases. Germline V CDR1 and CDR2: MNHNS, SASEGT. Deletions cut 5 bases from V and 3 bases from J, with 21 bases between. This CDR3 is 17 amino acids long. The CDR3 DNA is TGTGCCAGCAGTAAGCCTTCCGTGGGCCAGGGGACAGATACGCAGTATTTT. It is translated as CASSKPSVGQGTDTQYF.

This chain joins TRBV2 and TRBJ2-5; 12 bases line up with TRBD2. Germline V lookup: CDR1 SNHLY, CDR2 FYNNEI. This CDR3 is built from 15 residues. The trim removed 1 base at V and 3 bases at J, leaving 0 bases unmatched. CDR3 bases: TGTGCCAGCAGTGAAGGGACTAGCGGGGAAGAGACCCAGTACTTC. Amino acids: CASSEGTSGEETQYF.

Details on this clonotype: It may be a read error: a sequence one base away is much more abundant. V is TRBV7-2 and J is TRBJ2-1; a weak D match, TRBD2 (5 bases). The V gene's germline CDR1 is SGHTA and CDR2 FQGNSA. There are 12 residues in the CDR3. The CDR3 DNA is TGTGCCAGCAGCATAGGACTCAATAAGCAGTTCTTC. Translating it yields CASSIGLNKQFF.